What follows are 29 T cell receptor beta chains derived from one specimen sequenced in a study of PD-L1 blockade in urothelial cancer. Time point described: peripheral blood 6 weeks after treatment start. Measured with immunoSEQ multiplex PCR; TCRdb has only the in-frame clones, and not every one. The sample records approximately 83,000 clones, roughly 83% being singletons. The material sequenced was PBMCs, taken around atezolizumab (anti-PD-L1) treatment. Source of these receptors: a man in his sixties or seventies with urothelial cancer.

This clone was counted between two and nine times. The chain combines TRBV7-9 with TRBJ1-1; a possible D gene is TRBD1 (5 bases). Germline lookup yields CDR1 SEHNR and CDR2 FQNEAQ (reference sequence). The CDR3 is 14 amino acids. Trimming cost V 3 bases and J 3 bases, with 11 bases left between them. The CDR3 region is CASSFPGRDTEAFF. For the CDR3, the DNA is TGTGCCAGCAGCTTCCCAGGGAGGGACACTGAAGCTTTCTTT.

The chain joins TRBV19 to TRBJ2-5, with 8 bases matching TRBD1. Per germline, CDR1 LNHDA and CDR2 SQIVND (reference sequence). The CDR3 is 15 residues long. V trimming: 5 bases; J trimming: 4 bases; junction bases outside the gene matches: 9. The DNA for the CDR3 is TGTGCCAGTAGTGTCGACAGGGGTCCGGGAGAGACCCAGTACTTC. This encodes CASSVDRGPGETQYF. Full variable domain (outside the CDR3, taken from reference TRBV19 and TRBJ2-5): DGGITQSPKYLFRKEGQNVTLSCEQNLNHDAMYWYRQDPGQGLRLIYYSQIVNDFQKGDIAEGYSVSREKKESFPLTVTSAQKNPTAFYLCASSVDRGPGETQYFGPGTRLLVL.

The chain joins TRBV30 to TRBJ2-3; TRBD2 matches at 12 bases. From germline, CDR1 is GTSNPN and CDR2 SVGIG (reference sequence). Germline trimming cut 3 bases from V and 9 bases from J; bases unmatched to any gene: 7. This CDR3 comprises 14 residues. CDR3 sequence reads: CAWSVGLAGKTQYF. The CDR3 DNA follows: TGTGCCTGGAGCGTGGGACTAGCGGGTAAGACGCAGTATTTT.

CDR3 in DNA: TGCGCCAGCTCCCACGGGGTCTATGGCTACACCTTC. Amino acids: CASSHGVYGYTF. The V call is TRBV4-1, the J call TRBJ1-2, with no clear D. Between the trimmed V and J ends, which lost 8 bases and 4 bases, there was a span of 11 bases. CDR1 and CDR2 from the germline V gene are MGHRA and YSYEKL. The CDR3 runs 12 residues.

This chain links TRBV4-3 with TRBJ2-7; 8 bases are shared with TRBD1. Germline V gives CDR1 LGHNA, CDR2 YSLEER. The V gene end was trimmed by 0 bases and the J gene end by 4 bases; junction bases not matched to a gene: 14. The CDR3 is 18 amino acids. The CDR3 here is CASSQDLIRTGLSYEQYF. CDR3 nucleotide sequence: TGCGCCAGCAGCCAAGATCTGATACGGACAGGGTTAAGTTACGAGCAGTACTTC.

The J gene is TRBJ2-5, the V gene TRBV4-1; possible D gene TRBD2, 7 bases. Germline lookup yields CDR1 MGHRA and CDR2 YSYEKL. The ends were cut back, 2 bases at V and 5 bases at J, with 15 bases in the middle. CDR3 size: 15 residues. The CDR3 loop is CASSQTGRVRETQYF. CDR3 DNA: TGCGCCAGCAGCCAAACAGGGAGGGTCCGGGAGACCCAGTACTTC.

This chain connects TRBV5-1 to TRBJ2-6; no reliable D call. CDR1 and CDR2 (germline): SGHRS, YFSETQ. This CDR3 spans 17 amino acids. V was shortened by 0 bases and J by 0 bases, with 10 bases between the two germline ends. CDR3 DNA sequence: TGCGCCAGCAGCTTGGACCCGCCGGTCTCTGGGGCCAACGTCCTGACTTTC. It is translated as CASSLDPPVSGANVLTF.

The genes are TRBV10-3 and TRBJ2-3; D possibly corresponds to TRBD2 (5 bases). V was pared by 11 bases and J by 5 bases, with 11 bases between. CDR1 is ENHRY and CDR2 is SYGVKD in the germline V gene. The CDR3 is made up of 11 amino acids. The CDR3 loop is CAAGLLDTQYF. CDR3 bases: TGTGCCGCCGGACTTCTAGATACGCAGTATTTT.

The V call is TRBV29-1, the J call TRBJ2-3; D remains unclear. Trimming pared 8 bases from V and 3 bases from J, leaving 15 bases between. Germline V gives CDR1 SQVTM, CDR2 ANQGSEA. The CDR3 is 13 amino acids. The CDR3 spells CSFSQVSTDTQYF. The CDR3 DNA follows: TGCAGCTTTTCTCAGGTCTCAACAGATACGCAGTATTTT.

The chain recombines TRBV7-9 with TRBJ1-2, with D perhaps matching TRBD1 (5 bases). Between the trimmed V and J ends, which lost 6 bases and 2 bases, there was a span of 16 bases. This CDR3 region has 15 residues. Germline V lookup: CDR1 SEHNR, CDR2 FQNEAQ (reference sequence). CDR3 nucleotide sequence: TGTGCCAGCAGGCCTACCGGGACTCTAAACTATGGCTACACCTTC. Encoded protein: CASRPTGTLNYGYTF.

The CDR3 DNA is TGTGCCAGCTCACTCAGGACAGGGGCCACTGAAGCTTTCTTT. This gives the protein CASSLRTGATEAFF. The V and J genes are TRBV18 and TRBJ1-1, with TRBD1 identical over 9 bases. The CDR3 runs 14 residues. The V and J ends lost 4 bases and 4 bases, in that order; junction bases with no gene match: 4. Per the germline V gene, CDR1 is KGHSH and CDR2 is LQKENI.

CDR3 DNA sequence: TGTGCCAGCAGCTTGGTGGGGGGGGTGGACCAAGAGACCCAGTACTTC. It encodes CASSLVGGVDQETQYF. The chain joins TRBV5-6 to TRBJ2-5; TRBD2 agrees at 7 bases. The V segment lost 0 bases and the J segment 0 bases; nucleotides outside the gene matches: 5. Germline V lookup: CDR1 SGHDT, CDR2 YYEEEE. The CDR3 loop spans 16 amino acids.

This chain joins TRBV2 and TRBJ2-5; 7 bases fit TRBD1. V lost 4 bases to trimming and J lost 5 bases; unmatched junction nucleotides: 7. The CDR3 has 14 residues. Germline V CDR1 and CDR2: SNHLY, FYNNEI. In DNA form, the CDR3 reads TGTGCCAGCAGTGCCGACAGGGCGAGGGAGACCCAGTACTTC. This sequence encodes CASSADRARETQYF.

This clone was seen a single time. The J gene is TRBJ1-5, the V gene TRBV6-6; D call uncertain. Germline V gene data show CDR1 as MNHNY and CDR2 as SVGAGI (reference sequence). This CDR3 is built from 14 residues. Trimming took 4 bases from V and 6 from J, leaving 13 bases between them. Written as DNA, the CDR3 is TGTGCCAGCAGTTTCACAGTGGAGGCTCAGCCCCAGCATTTT. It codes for CASSFTVEAQPQHF.

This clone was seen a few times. The DNA of the CDR3 is TGTGCCAGTAGTGATTCAGGGGTCCTCAACACTGAAGCTTTCTTT. Translated: CASSDSGVLNTEAFF. This chain links TRBV19 with TRBJ1-1; maybe TRBD1 (6 bases). The germline V gene encodes CDR1 LNHDA and CDR2 SQIVND (reference sequence). CDR3 size: 15 residues. The germline V and J ends were trimmed by 5 bases and 2 bases, with 15 bases remaining between them. Together with reference TRBV19 and TRBJ1-1, the CDR3 gives the full variable domain: DGGITQSPKYLFRKEGQNVTLSCEQNLNHDAMYWYRQDPGQGLRLIYYSQIVNDFQKGDIAEGYSVSREKKESFPLTVTSAQKNPTAFYLCASSDSGVLNTEAFFGQGTRLTVV.

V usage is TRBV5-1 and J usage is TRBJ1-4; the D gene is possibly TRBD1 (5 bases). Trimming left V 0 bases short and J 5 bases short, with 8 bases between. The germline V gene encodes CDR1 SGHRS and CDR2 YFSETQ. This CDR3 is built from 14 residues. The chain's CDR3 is CASSLVGGNEKLFF. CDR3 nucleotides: TGCGCCAGCAGCTTGGTTGGGGGGAATGAAAAACTGTTTTTT.

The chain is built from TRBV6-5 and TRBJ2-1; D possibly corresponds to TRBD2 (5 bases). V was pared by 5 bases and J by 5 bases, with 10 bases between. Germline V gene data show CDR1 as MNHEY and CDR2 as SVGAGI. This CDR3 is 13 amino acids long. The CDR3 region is CASSRGVNNEQFF. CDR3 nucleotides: TGTGCCAGCAGTCGGGGAGTGAACAATGAGCAGTTCTTC.

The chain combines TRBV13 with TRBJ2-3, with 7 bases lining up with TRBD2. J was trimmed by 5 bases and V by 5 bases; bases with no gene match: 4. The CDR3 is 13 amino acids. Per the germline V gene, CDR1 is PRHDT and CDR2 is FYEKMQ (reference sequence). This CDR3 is CASSTRTRDTQYF. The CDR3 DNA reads TGTGCCAGCAGCACGAGGACTAGAGATACGCAGTATTTT.

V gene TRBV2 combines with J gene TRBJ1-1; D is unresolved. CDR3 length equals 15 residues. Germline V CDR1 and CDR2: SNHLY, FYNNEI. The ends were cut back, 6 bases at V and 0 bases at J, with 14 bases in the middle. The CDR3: CASSVPRALNTEAFF. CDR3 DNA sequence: TGTGCCAGCAGCGTCCCGAGGGCCCTGAACACTGAAGCTTTCTTT. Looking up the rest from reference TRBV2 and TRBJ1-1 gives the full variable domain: EPEVTQTPSHQVTQMGQEVILRCVPISNHLYFYWYRQILGQKVEFLVSFYNNEISEKSEIFDDQFSVERPDGSNFTLKIRSTKLEDSAMYFCASSVPRALNTEAFFGQGTRLTVV.

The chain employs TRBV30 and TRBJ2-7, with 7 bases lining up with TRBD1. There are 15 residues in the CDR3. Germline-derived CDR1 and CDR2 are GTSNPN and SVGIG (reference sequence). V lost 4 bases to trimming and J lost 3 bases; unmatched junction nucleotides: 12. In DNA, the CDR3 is TGTGCCTGGAACAACAGGGGAATAATCTTCTACGAGCAGTACTTC. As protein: CAWNNRGIIFYEQYF.

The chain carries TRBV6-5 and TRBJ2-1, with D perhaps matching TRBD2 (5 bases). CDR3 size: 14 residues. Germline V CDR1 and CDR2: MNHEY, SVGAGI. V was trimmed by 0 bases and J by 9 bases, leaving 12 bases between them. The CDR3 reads CASSYSGGPTEQFF. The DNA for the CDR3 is TGTGCCAGCAGTTACTCAGGCGGGCCCACTGAGCAGTTCTTC.

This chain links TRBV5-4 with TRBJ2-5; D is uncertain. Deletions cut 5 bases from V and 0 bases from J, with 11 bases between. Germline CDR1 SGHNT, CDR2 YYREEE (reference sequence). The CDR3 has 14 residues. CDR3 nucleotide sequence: TGTGCCAGCAGTTTATACATCAACCAAGAGACCCAGTACTTC. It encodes CASSLYINQETQYF.

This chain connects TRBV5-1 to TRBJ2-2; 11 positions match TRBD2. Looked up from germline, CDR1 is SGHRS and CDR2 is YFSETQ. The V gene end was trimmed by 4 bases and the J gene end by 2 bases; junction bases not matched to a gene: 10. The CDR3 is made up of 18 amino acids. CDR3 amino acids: CASSAKASGGPNTGELFF. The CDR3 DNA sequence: TGCGCCAGCAGCGCCAAGGCTAGCGGGGGGCCCAACACCGGGGAGCTGTTTTTT.

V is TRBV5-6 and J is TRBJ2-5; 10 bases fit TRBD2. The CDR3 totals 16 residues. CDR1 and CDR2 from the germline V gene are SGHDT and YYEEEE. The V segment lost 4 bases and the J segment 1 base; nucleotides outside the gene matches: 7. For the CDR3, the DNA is TGTGCCAGCAGCGCAAATAGCGGGGGGCCCCAAGAGACCCAGTACTTC. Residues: CASSANSGGPQETQYF.

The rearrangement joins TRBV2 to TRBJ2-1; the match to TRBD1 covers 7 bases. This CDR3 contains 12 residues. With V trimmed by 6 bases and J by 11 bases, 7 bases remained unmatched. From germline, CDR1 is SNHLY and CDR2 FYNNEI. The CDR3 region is CASRGDREKQFF. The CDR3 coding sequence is TGTGCCAGCAGGGGTGACAGGGAGAAGCAGTTCTTC.

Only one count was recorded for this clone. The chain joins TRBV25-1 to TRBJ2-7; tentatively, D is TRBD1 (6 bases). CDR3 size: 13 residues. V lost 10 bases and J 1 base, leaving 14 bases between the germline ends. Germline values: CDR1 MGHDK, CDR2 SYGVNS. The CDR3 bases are TGTGCCACCCTCCGGGACACTTCCTACGAGCAGTACTTC. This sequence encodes CATLRDTSYEQYF.

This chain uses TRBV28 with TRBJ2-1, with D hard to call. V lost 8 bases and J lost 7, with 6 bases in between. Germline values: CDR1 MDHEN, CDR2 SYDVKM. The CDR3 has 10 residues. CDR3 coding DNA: TGTGCCAGCGGCCCAAATGAGCAGTTCTTC. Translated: CASGPNEQFF. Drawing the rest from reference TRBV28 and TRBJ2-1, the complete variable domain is DVKVTQSSRYLVKRTGEKVFLECVQDMDHENMFWYRQDPGLGLRLIYFSYDVKMKEKGDIPEGYSVSREKKERFSLILESASTNQTSMYLCASGPNEQFFGPGTRLTVL.

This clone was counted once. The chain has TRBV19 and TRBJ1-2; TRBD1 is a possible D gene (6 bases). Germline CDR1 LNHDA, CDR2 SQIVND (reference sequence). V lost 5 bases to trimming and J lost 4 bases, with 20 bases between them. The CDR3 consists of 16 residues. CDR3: CASSPRGGNGLYGYTF. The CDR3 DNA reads TGTGCCAGTAGTCCGAGGGGGGGGAACGGCCTCTATGGCTACACCTTC.

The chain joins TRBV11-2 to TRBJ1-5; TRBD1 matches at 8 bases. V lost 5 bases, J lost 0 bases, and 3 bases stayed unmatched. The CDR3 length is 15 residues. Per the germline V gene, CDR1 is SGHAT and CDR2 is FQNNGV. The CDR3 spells CASSRTGHSNQPQHF. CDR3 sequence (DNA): TGTGCCAGCAGCCGGACAGGGCATAGCAATCAGCCCCAGCATTTT.